These 2 T cell receptor beta chains share one sample of origin, sequenced in a study of tumor and adjacent non-tumor tissue in lung cancer. TCRbeta libraries were built with three rounds of nested PCR, modified from ARM-PCR. TCRdb redid the calling of the multiplex PCR reads with MiXCR, one entry per CDR3 protein. Of 85,000 to 100,000 distinct CDR3 sequences in the sample, roughly 66% were seen once. This sample's RNA came from whole unsorted tissue. Sequenced sample: lung tumor tissue. The receptors shown here come from a man aged 55 to 70 with non-small cell lung cancer.

A note on this clonotype: At one boundary the junction diverges from the germline segment, which might be a read error. This sequence joins TRBV12-3 or TRBV12-4 and TRBJ2-6, with D tentatively TRBD1 (6 bases). The CDR3 runs to 17 residues. The CDR3 here is CASSPGTSVSGGNVLAF. The CDR3 DNA follows: TGTGCCAGCAGTCCTGGGACCTCTGTCTCTGGGGGCAACGTCCTGGCTTTC.

J is TRBJ2-2 and V is TRBV11-3; TRBD1 agrees at 8 bases. Germline CDR1 SGHNT, CDR2 YENEEA. This CDR3 comprises 15 residues. V was pared by 9 bases and J by 8 bases, with 14 bases of the junction left unmatched. CDR3 residues: CARSKDRALTGELFF. The CDR3 DNA follows: TGTGCCAGAAGTAAGGACAGGGCTCTCACAGGGGAGCTGTTTTTT.